Presented here are 4 T cell receptor beta chains from one specimen sequenced in a study of T cells in Graves' hyperthyroidism and ophthalmopathy. It was RNA transcripts that yielded the amplified TCR beta CDR3 regions. Carried out on the TCR CDR3, a first-round RT-PCR used the HTBI primer set. TCRdb re-analysed the multiplex PCR reads in MiXCR, keeping a single row per CDR3 protein. The sample has 600,000 to 850,000 distinct CDR3 sequences, 15% to 20% seen once. Sequencing was performed on blood. The receptors here all came from a woman aged 50 to 65 with Graves' hyperthyroidism that later progressed to Graves' ophthalmopathy.

This clonotype was counted many times. The genes are TRBV28 and TRBJ1-3; no clear D gene. The V end was cut by 2 bases, the J end by 0 bases, with 11 bases between. The CDR3 loop spans 16 amino acids. CDR1 MDHEN and CDR2 SYDVKM come from the germline V gene. CDR3 bases: TGTGCCAGCAGTTTACCCCCGGAGTACTCTGGAAACACCATATATTTT. This sequence encodes CASSLPPEYSGNTIYF.

In its sample, this clonotype was seen a few times. This chain links TRBV20-1 with TRBJ2-2, with D possibly being TRBD1 (5 bases). This CDR3 contains 16 residues. Deletions cut 1 base from V and 0 bases from J, with 12 bases between. Germline CDR1 and CDR2: DFQATT and SNEGSKA (reference sequence). CDR3 DNA: TGCAGTGCTAGAGCGCGTCAGGGATCGAACACCGGGGAGCTGTTTTTT. Residues: CSARARQGSNTGELFF.

The CDR3 DNA reads as TGTGCCAGCAGTTCAAGGACAGGTGATTTCCACTATGGCTACACCTTC. Its protein product is CASSSRTGDFHYGYTF. The V and J genes are TRBV6-5 and TRBJ1-2; 7 bases align to TRBD1. CDR1 is MNHEY and CDR2 is SVGAGI in the germline V gene. V shed 4 bases, J shed 3 bases, and the junction held 11 bases outside the gene matches. The CDR3 has 16 amino acids.

The chain links TRBV19 to TRBJ2-5, with TRBD2 matching 8 bases. Germline loops: CDR1 LNHDA, CDR2 SQIVND (reference sequence). The CDR3 has 13 amino acids. V lost 4 bases and J lost 5; bases outside the gene matches: 3. The CDR3 sequence is CASSTQRGETQYF. The CDR3 nucleotides are TGTGCCAGTAGTACCCAGCGGGGGGAGACCCAGTACTTC.